This T cell receptor beta chain originates from a study of T cell responses to AZD1222 COVID-19 vaccine. Profiling relied on immunoSEQ multiplex PCR, and the TCRdb table lists in-frame clones only, not all of them. Among 40,000 to 60,000 clones, about 86% were seen once, and the ten largest hold 6% to 8%. Germline-derived CDR1 and CDR2 are MNHEY and SVGAGI. The CDR3 is 14 residues long. The germline V and J ends were trimmed by 6 bases and 5 bases, with 14 bases remaining between them. The sequence derives from an adult who received the AZD1222 COVID-19 vaccine. Sequences were derived from peripheral blood, sampled 28 days after the second AZD1222 dose. This chain links TRBV6-5 with TRBJ2-1; the D gene is possibly TRBD2 (7 bases). In nucleotides, the CDR3 is TGTGCCAGCAGCTTTGGGGGGGGCCACAATGAGCAGTTCTTC. It encodes CASSFGGGHNEQFF.